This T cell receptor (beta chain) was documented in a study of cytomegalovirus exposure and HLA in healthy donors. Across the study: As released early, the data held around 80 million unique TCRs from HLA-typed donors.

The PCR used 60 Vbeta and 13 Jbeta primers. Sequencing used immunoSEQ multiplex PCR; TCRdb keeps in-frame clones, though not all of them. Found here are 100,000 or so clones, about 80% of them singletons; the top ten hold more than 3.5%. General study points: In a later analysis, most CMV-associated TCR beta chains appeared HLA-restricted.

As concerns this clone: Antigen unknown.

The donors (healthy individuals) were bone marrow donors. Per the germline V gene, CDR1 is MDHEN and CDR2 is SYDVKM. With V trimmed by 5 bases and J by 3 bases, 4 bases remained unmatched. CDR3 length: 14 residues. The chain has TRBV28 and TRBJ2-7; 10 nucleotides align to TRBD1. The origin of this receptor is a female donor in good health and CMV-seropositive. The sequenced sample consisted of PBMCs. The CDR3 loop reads CASSHRDRGYEQYF. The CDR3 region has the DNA TGTGCCAGCAGTCACCGGGACAGGGGCTACGAGCAGTACTTC.